This T cell receptor beta chain was observed in a study of early T cells in non-severe SARS-CoV-2 infection (dated by TCRdb to about 2021). A note on the overall study: Because TCR sequencing relied on bulk RNA taken from unsorted whole blood, pairing of alpha and beta chains was not possible. General study outcomes and caveats: VDJdb matching was skewed toward anti-spike CD8 responses and likely underestimated virus-specific expansions by missing private and CD4 specificities.

Libraries were constructed by 5' RACE. The instrument given in TCRdb is NextSeq 500. Unique molecular identifiers were attached to individual cDNA molecules in the TCR library protocol so that sequencing error and PCR bias could be corrected. Sequencing covered both TCR alpha and beta chains, and within each sample the abundances of alpha and beta sequences were tightly co-correlated. The original methods were these. V gene, J gene and CDR3 annotation of TCR sequences was performed with Decombinator V4. Expanded TCRs were defined as changing significantly between any two time points under a Poisson model with p below 0.0001. Abundances of TCRs were expressed as counts per million after normalisation to the total number of TCRs sequenced in each sample. VDJdb, accessed 1 November 2021, was searched for CMV, EBV and SARS-CoV-2 annotated TCRs, excluding TCRs annotated for multiple antigens. In TCRdb, the public reads were trimmed at Q25 with fastp and aligned with MiXCR, with productive beta chains retained. Each CDR3 protein appears once, grouped with its most common genes and DNA. The V and J calls shown here were made by TCRdb, not taken from the authors' results. A total of nearly 80,000 distinct CDR3 sequences appear in this sample, 9.5% to 15% of them only once. Clones ranked in the top ten supply around 1.1% of the sample.

This clonotype was recorded only once. The clone's antigen remains unknown. Base qualities are not recorded, but no much larger clone differs from it by a single base. Evidence from one read is weak. Set within a cohort of healthcare workers in London, UK, this nested case-control study involved weekly PCR testing of nasopharyngeal swabs along with blood sampling. Between 23 and 31 March 2020, the week of the UK lockdown, healthcare workers were enrolled and then followed up weekly for as long as 16 weeks. The sequencing sample was made of whole blood. This receptor was taken from an adult who was a healthcare worker with PCR-confirmed SARS-CoV-2 infection or an uninfected control (not recorded which).

The DNA is as follows: TGTGCCAGCAGTTTAAGCGAGGGGAACCAAGAGACCCAGTACTTC. Protein translation: CASSLSEGNQETQYF. Here the chain combines TRBV12-3 or TRBV12-4 and TRBJ2-5; the D match is possibly TRBD1 or TRBD2, with 5 bases aligned in each. The cysteine opens and the phenylalanine closes a CDR3 of 15 amino acids. This entry keeps only the CDR3 DNA: 45 bases, framed from base 1. V is clipped by 2 bases and J by 0 bases, and the sequence between their germline boundaries is 10 bases long.